The 24 T cell receptor beta chains presented below share a single source sample, sequenced in a study of neoadjuvant anti-PD-1 for oral cavity cancer. Time point: after neoadjuvant nivolumab, at surgical resection. The data were produced by immunoSEQ multiplex PCR, yet TCRdb's version contains in-frame clones alone and is incomplete. Among over 60,000 clones listed, roughly nine tenths were seen once. This material consisted of PBMCs, taken after nivolumab (anti-PD-1) treatment. The source is a person aged 40 to 85 with oral cavity squamous cell carcinoma.

V usage is TRBV2 and J usage is TRBJ1-4, with TRBD1 as a possible D gene (5 bases). V was trimmed by 4 bases and J by 0 bases, leaving 15 bases between them. This CDR3 comprises 17 residues. Looked up from germline, CDR1 is SNHLY and CDR2 is FYNNEI. The CDR3 nucleotides read TGTGCCAGCAGTGGAGGGGTCCGATCTTCAACTAATGAAAAACTGTTTTTT. This codes for CASSGGVRSSTNEKLFF.

This clone was observed a single time. V usage is TRBV7-2 and J usage is TRBJ2-5, with 7 bases aligning to TRBD2. CDR3 size: 13 residues. V trimming: 7 bases; J trimming: 4 bases; junction bases outside the gene matches: 6. In germline, CDR1 is SGHTA, CDR2 FQGNSA. The CDR3 DNA sequence: TGTGCCAGCACCCGGACTAGGGGAGAGACCCAGTACTTC. It codes for CASTRTRGETQYF.

The chain couples TRBV5-1 to TRBJ2-1, with TRBD1 matching 9 bases. The CDR3 spans 16 residues. Germline CDR1 and CDR2: SGHRS and YFSETQ. V lost 0 bases and J lost 6; bases outside the gene matches: 7. The CDR3 region has the DNA TGCGCCAGCAGCTTGGCTGCCGGGACAGGGTTCAATGAGCAGTTCTTC. This codes for CASSLAAGTGFNEQFF.

This chain connects TRBV6-1 to TRBJ2-7; D gene uncertain. The CDR3 consists of 15 residues. V was clipped by 7 bases and J by 5 bases, with 21 bases between them. CDR1 is MNHNS, CDR2 SASEGT, per germline. In DNA, the CDR3 is TGTGCCAGCACCACGACCCTACCGCCCTATGACGAGCAGTACTTC. Translated, it gives CASTTTLPPYDEQYF.

This clone was observed a single time. The rearrangement links TRBV4-1 to TRBJ1-4; D gene unclear. Trimming took off 2 bases at V and 7 bases at J, with 8 bases between the two ends. Germline assignment: CDR1 MGHRA and CDR2 YSYEKL. The CDR3 is 13 residues long. As DNA, the CDR3 is TGCGCCAGCAGCCAACTCGTGGGTGAAAAACTGTTTTTT. Protein: CASSQLVGEKLFF.

The V gene is TRBV2, the J gene TRBJ1-4, with 8 bases lining up with TRBD1. V shed 6 bases, J shed 8 bases, and the junction held 11 bases outside the gene matches. Germline V gives CDR1 SNHLY, CDR2 FYNNEI. The CDR3 is 15 residues long. CDR3 in amino acids: CASSGLRDRWEKLFF. The DNA for the CDR3 is TGTGCCAGCAGCGGCCTCCGGGACAGGTGGGAAAAACTGTTTTTT.

V usage is TRBV19 and J usage is TRBJ2-7, with TRBD2 matching 9 bases. CDR3 length equals 15 residues. The trim removed 3 bases at V and 1 base at J, leaving 4 bases unmatched. Germline CDR1 reads LNHDA; CDR2 reads SQIVND (reference sequence). This CDR3 is CASSIGLARSYEQYF. The CDR3 bases are TGTGCCAGTAGTATTGGACTAGCGAGGTCCTACGAGCAGTACTTC.

The chain carries TRBV2 and TRBJ1-3, with D maybe TRBD1 (5 bases). Trimming pared 4 bases from V and 2 bases from J, leaving 12 bases between. Germline CDR1 is SNHLY and CDR2 is FYNNEI. This CDR3 is 15 amino acids long. The CDR3 loop reads CASSGQGGAGNTIYF. The CDR3 nucleotides read TGTGCCAGCAGTGGCCAGGGAGGAGCTGGAAACACCATATATTTT.

The chain combines TRBV10-1 with TRBJ2-2, with 7 bases matching TRBD1. With V trimmed by 4 bases and J by 1 base, 3 bases remained unmatched. There are 15 residues in the CDR3. The germline gives CDR1 WNHNN, CDR2 SYGVQD (reference sequence). The chain's CDR3 is CASSGGQRNTGELFF. CDR3 bases: TGCGCCAGCAGTGGGGGACAGAGGAACACCGGGGAGCTGTTTTTT.

This clone was seen only a few times. The CDR3 nucleotides are TGCGCCAGCAGCGGGCGCGGGACAGGGGGCTATGGAGCTTTCTTT. It yields the protein CASSGRGTGGYGAFF. The rearrangement links TRBV5-1 to TRBJ1-1; 12 bases agree with TRBD1. The CDR3 loop spans 15 amino acids. Germline V gene data show CDR1 as SGHRS and CDR2 as YFSETQ. Losses at the gene ends were 4 bases for V and 10 bases for J; bases not matched to a gene: 11.

In this sample, this clone turned up once. The V gene is TRBV2, the J gene TRBJ1-4; a possible D gene is TRBD1 (6 bases). The germline V and J ends were trimmed by 6 bases and 5 bases, with 13 bases remaining between them. Germline CDR1 reads SNHLY; CDR2 reads FYNNEI. This CDR3 has 14 amino acids. The CDR3, as DNA: TGTGCCAGCAGGGTACAGGGATTAAATGAAAAACTGTTTTTT. Translation: CASRVQGLNEKLFF.

This chain uses TRBV5-1 with TRBJ2-3; D remains ambiguous. Germline V gene data show CDR1 as SGHRS and CDR2 as YFSETQ. This CDR3 is 13 amino acids long. V shed 5 bases and J shed 3 bases, with 10 bases lying between them. CDR3: CASRYETTDTQYF. In DNA form, the CDR3 reads TGCGCCAGCAGATACGAAACTACAGATACGCAGTATTTT. The complete variable domain, with remaining parts taken from reference TRBV5-1 and TRBJ2-3, reads KAGVTQTPRYLIKTRGQQVTLSCSPISGHRSVSWYQQTPGQGLQFLFEYFSETQRNKGNFPGRFSGRQFSNSRSEMNVSTLELGDSALYLCASRYETTDTQYFGPGTRLTVL.

This clone showed up just once. The chain joins TRBV7-9 to TRBJ1-1, with D hard to call. Germline lookup yields CDR1 SEHNR and CDR2 FQNEAQ (reference sequence). The CDR3 contains 13 residues. V lost 5 bases, J lost 0 bases, and 7 bases lay in between. The CDR3 region is CASSPEVNTEAFF. In DNA form, the CDR3 reads TGTGCCAGCAGCCCAGAGGTGAACACTGAAGCTTTCTTT.

The gene calls are TRBV18 and TRBJ1-3, with a possible D match to TRBD1 (5 bases). V was trimmed by 10 bases and J by 2 bases, leaving 24 bases between them. From germline, CDR1 is KGHSH and CDR2 LQKENI. This CDR3 contains 17 residues. This CDR3 is CATADGLGRNAGNTIYF. In nucleotides, the CDR3 is TGTGCCACCGCGGACGGATTGGGACGTAACGCTGGAAACACCATATATTTT.

The rearrangement links TRBV5-6 to TRBJ1-2; TRBD1 is a possible D gene (5 bases). V lost 0 bases and J lost 6, with 12 bases in between. The germline V gene encodes CDR1 SGHDT and CDR2 YYEEEE. CDR3 length: 14 amino acids. The CDR3: CASSLGRDGDGYTF. CDR3 nucleotides: TGTGCCAGCAGCTTGGGACGGGACGGCGATGGCTACACCTTC.

The rearrangement links TRBV19 to TRBJ2-5, with D tentatively TRBD2 (7 bases). Germline-derived CDR1 and CDR2 are LNHDA and SQIVND (reference sequence). The CDR3 is made up of 16 amino acids. Trimming cost V 5 bases and J 5 bases, with 21 bases left between them. The CDR3 spells CASSFLRGRAVETQYF. The DNA of the CDR3 is TGTGCCAGTAGTTTCCTAAGGGGGAGGGCCGTTGAGACCCAGTACTTC.

The gene calls are TRBV30 and TRBJ2-3, with 10 bases matching TRBD2. V lost 2 bases and J lost 4; bases outside the gene matches: 6. This CDR3 is 15 amino acids long. Germline lookup yields CDR1 GTSNPN and CDR2 SVGIG (reference sequence). CDR3 sequence (DNA): TGTGCCTGGAGTAAGCGGGGGGGGACCTCAGATACGCAGTATTTT. It yields the protein CAWSKRGGTSDTQYF.

The V call is TRBV7-3, the J call TRBJ2-7; D not certain. V was shortened by 7 bases and J by 10 bases, with 5 bases between the two germline ends. The CDR3 covers 8 residues. Germline-derived CDR1 and CDR2 are SGHTA and FQGTGA. The CDR3 spells CASISQYF. The DNA of the CDR3 is TGTGCCAGCATCTCCCAGTACTTC.

The rearrangement joins TRBV5-4 to TRBJ2-1, with 7 nucleotides matching TRBD2. CDR3 size: 15 residues. Trimming at V came to 7 bases and at J to 6 bases, leaving 13 bases not matched to a gene. Germline CDR1 reads SGHNT; CDR2 reads YYREEE (reference sequence). The CDR3 sequence is CASDVGGGRGNEQFF. CDR3 nucleotides: TGTGCCAGCGACGTGGGGGGGGGTAGAGGCAATGAGCAGTTCTTC.

The chain is built from TRBV5-6 and TRBJ1-5; D not resolved. Germline assignment: CDR1 SGHDT and CDR2 YYEEEE. V was shortened by 1 base and J by 3 bases, with 8 bases between the two germline ends. The CDR3 has 14 residues. CDR3 region: CASSLYWVNQPQHF. The CDR3 nucleotides are TGTGCCAGCAGCTTGTACTGGGTCAATCAGCCCCAGCATTTT.

The CDR3 DNA follows: TGCGCCAGCACACGGACAGGGGGAGCGGGAGGGCCGGTGAATGAGCAGTTCTTC. It codes for CASTRTGGAGGPVNEQFF. The chain couples TRBV5-1 to TRBJ2-1, with D perhaps assigned TRBD1 or TRBD2 (10 bases each). This CDR3 has 18 residues. The germline V and J ends were trimmed by 6 bases and 7 bases, with 29 bases remaining between them. Germline lookup yields CDR1 SGHRS and CDR2 YFSETQ.

The table lists this clone with a few counts. The chain joins TRBV5-1 to TRBJ1-2; D is perhaps TRBD1 (5 bases). This CDR3 is 13 amino acids long. Germline V lookup: CDR1 SGHRS, CDR2 YFSETQ. Trimming stripped 2 bases from V and 4 bases from J, with 9 bases between. CDR3 in amino acids: CASSFDRIYGYTF. DNA for the CDR3: TGCGCCAGCAGCTTTGACAGAATCTATGGCTACACCTTC.

The table lists this clone with a count of one. V and J are TRBV5-1 and TRBJ2-5, with 9 bases matching TRBD1. CDR3 size: 15 residues. Germline V gives CDR1 SGHRS, CDR2 YFSETQ. Trimming cost V 4 bases and J 4 bases; bases outside gene matches: 8. CDR3 nucleotides: TGCGCCAGCAGCCCCCCGGGACAGGGTACAGAGACCCAGTACTTC. Translated, it gives CASSPPGQGTETQYF.

The V call is TRBV10-3, the J call TRBJ2-5; perhaps TRBD2 as D (6 bases). CDR1 and CDR2 from the germline V gene are ENHRY and SYGVKD. Trimming cost V 4 bases and J 7 bases, with 28 bases left between them. CDR3 length: 18 amino acids. The CDR3 reads CAISARDDRDSSFLTQYF. CDR3 sequence (DNA): TGTGCCATCAGTGCGCGGGACGACCGGGACTCTAGTTTTTTGACCCAGTACTTC.